This section outlines one TCR beta chain sequence together with its context. The data derive from a study of OX40 agonist ivuxolimab in advanced cancers. The wider study: Patients were treated with intravenous ivuxolimab, dosed at 0.01 to 10 mg/kg and infused every 2 weeks. One hepatocellular carcinoma and two cutaneous melanoma patients partially responded.

This table comes from immunoSEQ multiplex PCR, and its TCRdb copy is limited to in-frame clones, with some not included. Of about 110,000 clones in the sample, 85% to 95% are singletons; the top ten hold under 0.85%. Germline CDR1 LNHDA, CDR2 SQIVND (reference sequence). The CDR3 is made up of 14 amino acids. Trimming took off 3 bases at V and 1 base at J, with 10 bases between the two ends. This sample comprised CD4+ or CD8+ T cells sorted from blood, obtained in a trial of the OX40 agonist ivuxolimab. This receptor was obtained from an adult with an advanced solid tumor such as melanoma, head and neck, liver or kidney cancer. V and J are TRBV19 and TRBJ2-7; D tentatively reads TRBD1 or TRBD2 (5 bases each). CDR3 nucleotides: TGTGCCAGTAGTATTAATTGGGGGTCCTACGAGCAGTACTTC. Translating gives CASSINWGSYEQYF.